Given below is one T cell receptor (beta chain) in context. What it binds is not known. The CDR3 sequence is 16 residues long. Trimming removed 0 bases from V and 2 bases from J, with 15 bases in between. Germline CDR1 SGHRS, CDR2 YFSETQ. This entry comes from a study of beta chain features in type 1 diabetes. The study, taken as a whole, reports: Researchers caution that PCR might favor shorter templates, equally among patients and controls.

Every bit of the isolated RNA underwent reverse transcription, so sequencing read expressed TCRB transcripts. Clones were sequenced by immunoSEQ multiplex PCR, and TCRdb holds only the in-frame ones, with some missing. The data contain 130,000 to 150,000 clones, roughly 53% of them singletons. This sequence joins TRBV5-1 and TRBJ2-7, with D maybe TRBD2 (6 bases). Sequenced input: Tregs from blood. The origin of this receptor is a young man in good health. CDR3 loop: CASSLAFGGSPYEQYF. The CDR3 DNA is TGCGCCAGCAGCTTGGCCTTTGGGGGGTCCCCCTACGAGCAGTACTTC. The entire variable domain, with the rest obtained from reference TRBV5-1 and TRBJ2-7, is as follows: KAGVTQTPRYLIKTRGQQVTLSCSPISGHRSVSWYQQTPGQGLQFLFEYFSETQRNKGNFPGRFSGRQFSNSRSEMNVSTLELGDSALYLCASSLAFGGSPYEQYFGPGTRLTVT.